The clone carrying this T cell receptor beta chain was detected a few times. The antigen remains undetermined. Germline-derived CDR1 and CDR2 are MNHEY and SVGEGT. The junction had 2 bases not matched to a gene; V was cut back by 4 bases and J by 2 bases. This CDR3 has 15 amino acids. The data derive from a study of T cell responses to AZD1222 COVID-19 vaccine. Study as a whole: Whether given at about 4 or about 12 weeks, second doses were pooled. Findings of the study overall: None of the repertoires were sampled until the peak T cell response had passed. The sample set comprised mostly white British donors with more females, and clonal diversity was possibly underestimated. Increases in Spike-specific TCR breadth and depth were seen after two AZD1222 doses.

The protocol was immunoSEQ multiplex PCR, while the TCRdb copy is restricted to in-frame clones and leaves out a portion. The profile shows around 120,000 clones, roughly 87% of them singletons. This receptor was identified in an adult in good health. Specimen: peripheral blood, collected on day 0 of AZD1222 vaccination. The chain couples TRBV6-2 or TRBV6-3 to TRBJ2-1; 10 bases map to TRBD2. CDR3 sequence: CASSWSGGAYNEQFF. The CDR3 DNA follows: TGTGCCAGCAGTTGGAGCGGGGGGGCCTACAATGAGCAGTTCTTC.